The table lists the clone carrying this T cell receptor (beta chain) with a few counts. As yet, its antigen is unknown. The CDR3 totals 16 residues. The junction had 8 bases not matched to a gene; V was cut back by 3 bases and J by 1 base. Per germline, CDR1 GTSNPN and CDR2 SVGIG (reference sequence). Of the isolated RNA, all was reverse transcribed, and so the sequenced material was expressed TCRB transcripts. The data were produced by immunoSEQ multiplex PCR, yet TCRdb's version contains in-frame clones alone and is incomplete. The table shows 680,000 or so clones, with around an eighth occurring only once. The data are from a study of beta chain features in type 1 diabetes. Findings of the study overall: Overrepresentation of cells with high TCR expression could result from cDNA sequencing. Significant though moderate, a shortening of TCRB CDR3s appeared in all four CD4+ subsets of Type 1 diabetes patients. Among type 1 diabetes patients, VDJ junctions had fewer insertions and more deletions.

The authors took one heparinised blood draw, averaging about 116 mL, from each donor. Sorting produced populations that all topped 95% purity. The chain uses TRBV30 and TRBJ2-2; 7 nucleotides match TRBD1. Material: naive CD4+ T cells from blood. The TCR comes from a man between 18 and 35 years old with type 1 diabetes. The CDR3 DNA is TGTGCCTGGAGAAAGGGGGCTGCCCAGAACACCGGGGAGCTGTTTTTT. It encodes CAWRKGAAQNTGELFF.